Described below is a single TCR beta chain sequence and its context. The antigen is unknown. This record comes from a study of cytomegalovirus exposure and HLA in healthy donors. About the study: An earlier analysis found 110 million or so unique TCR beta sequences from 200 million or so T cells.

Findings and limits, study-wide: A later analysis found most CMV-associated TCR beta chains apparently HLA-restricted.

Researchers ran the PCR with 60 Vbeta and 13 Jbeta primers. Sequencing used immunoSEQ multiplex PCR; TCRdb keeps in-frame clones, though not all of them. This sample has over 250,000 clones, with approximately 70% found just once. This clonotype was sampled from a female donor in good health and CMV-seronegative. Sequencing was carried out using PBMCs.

DNA of the CDR3: TGTGCCAGCAGGCACCTAGCGGGAGGGCCCCCACTCCCTTCATACGAGCAGTACTTC. It translates to CASRHLAGGPPLPSYEQYF. The rearrangement links TRBV27 to TRBJ2-7; 12 bases are a match to TRBD2. Germline V CDR1 and CDR2: MNHEY, SMNVEV (reference sequence). The CDR3 is made up of 19 amino acids. Trimming at V came to 6 bases and at J to 4 bases, leaving 19 bases not matched to a gene.